Below, 28 T cell receptor beta chains from the same sample are listed, as sequenced in a study of blood T cell repertoires in COVID-19. TCRdb keeps only in-frame clones here, not all; method: immunoSEQ multiplex PCR. The profile shows 97,000 or so clones, more than 85% of them singletons. Source material: peripheral blood. Every receptor here comes from a man over 45 with active or convalescent COVID-19.

The chain is built from TRBV5-1 and TRBJ2-2, with TRBD2 identical over 8 bases. The CDR3 is 16 residues long. V gave up 3 bases and J gave up 3 bases; unmatched junction bases: 7. CDR1 is SGHRS and CDR2 is YFSETQ in the germline V gene. The chain's CDR3 is CASSSQLAVDTGELFF. As DNA, the CDR3 is TGCGCCAGCAGCTCTCAACTAGCGGTCGACACCGGGGAGCTGTTTTTT.

For this clone: An end of the junction does not agree with germline; a read error may underlie this. The V call is TRBV28, the J call TRBJ1-6; 8 bases agree with TRBD1. The CDR3 spans 15 residues. Germline CDR1 reads MDHEN; CDR2 reads SYDVKM. The chain's CDR3 is CVSSSQGALSSPLHF. The CDR3 DNA is TGTGTCAGCAGTTCCCAGGGGGCGCTTAGTTCACCCCTCCACTTT.

This rearrangement joins TRBV2 to TRBJ1-3; weak D call: TRBD1 (5 bases). Trimming shortened V by 6 bases and J by 0 bases, and 9 bases separated the two germline ends. Germline-derived CDR1 and CDR2 are SNHLY and FYNNEI. The length of the CDR3 is 14 residues. Here the CDR3 DNA reads TGTGCCAGCAGCCCGGACACCTCTGGAAACACCATATATTTT. Translation gives CASSPDTSGNTIYF.

This chain uses TRBV2 with TRBJ2-5; 8 nucleotides line up with TRBD1. In germline, CDR1 is SNHLY, CDR2 FYNNEI. Trimming at V came to 5 bases and at J to 5 bases, leaving 1 base not matched to a gene. CDR3 length: 12 residues. CDR3 nucleotide sequence: TGTGCCAGCAGTAGACAGGGGGAGACCCAGTACTTC. Its translation is CASSRQGETQYF.

The J gene is TRBJ1-4, the V gene TRBV7-9; D unclear. Trimming removed 4 bases at V and 8 bases at J, with 8 bases between. From germline, CDR1 is SEHNR and CDR2 FQNEAQ (reference sequence). The CDR3 loop spans 12 amino acids. In nucleotides, the CDR3 is TGTGCCAGCAGCTCGGGGAGCGAAAAACTGTTTTTT. This codes for CASSSGSEKLFF.

The CDR3: CASSSGLVADTQYF. CDR3 nucleotides: TGTGCCAGCAGCTCCGGACTAGTTGCGGATACGCAGTATTTT. The chain has TRBV7-2 and TRBJ2-3; 7 bases align to TRBD2. CDR3 length: 14 amino acids. With V trimmed by 4 bases and J by 6 bases, 7 bases remained unmatched. Germline V lookup: CDR1 SGHTA, CDR2 FQGNSA.

CDR3 loop: CASSTGQFYGYTF. CDR3 nucleotide sequence: TGTGCCAGCAGCACCGGACAATTCTATGGCTACACCTTC. The chain is built from TRBV5-6 and TRBJ1-2, with D maybe TRBD1 (5 bases). In germline, CDR1 is SGHDT, CDR2 YYEEEE. The V end was cut by 4 bases, the J end by 4 bases, with 11 bases between. This CDR3 contains 13 residues.

This clone was seen more than once but under ten times. V is TRBV4-1 and J is TRBJ1-4; D is unclear. In germline, CDR1 is MGHRA, CDR2 YSYEKL. This CDR3 has 14 amino acids. Trimming took off 1 base at V and 8 bases at J, with 11 bases between the two ends. This chain's CDR3 is CASSQGGRGEKLFF. DNA of the CDR3: TGCGCCAGCAGCCAAGGGGGAAGAGGGGAAAAACTGTTTTTT.

The chain is built from TRBV24-1 and TRBJ2-5; 7 bases are a match to TRBD1. The CDR3 consists of 15 residues. V lost 4 bases, J lost 7 bases, and 11 bases stayed unmatched. From germline, CDR1 is KGHDR and CDR2 SFDVKD. This chain's CDR3 is CATSDSGTDVGTQYF. The DNA for the CDR3 is TGTGCCACCAGTGACTCCGGGACAGACGTCGGGACCCAGTACTTC.

This chain links TRBV19 with TRBJ1-1; maybe TRBD1 (5 bases). Trimming pared 9 bases from V and 7 bases from J, leaving 12 bases between. The CDR3 sequence is 11 residues long. Germline assignment: CDR1 LNHDA and CDR2 SQIVND (reference sequence). CDR3 coding DNA: TGTGCCAGCCAATACAGGCTTGAAGCTTTCTTT. Its translation: CASQYRLEAFF.

The table lists this clone with a count of one. The rearrangement links TRBV2 to TRBJ2-1; 9 bases are shared with TRBD1. The CDR3 runs to 12 residues. Germline CDR1 reads SNHLY; CDR2 reads FYNNEI. V was pared by 10 bases and J by 4 bases, with 2 bases of the junction left unmatched. CDR3 loop: CATGTGYNEQFF. In DNA form, the CDR3 reads TGTGCCACCGGGACAGGGTACAATGAGCAGTTCTTC. Using reference TRBV2 and TRBJ2-1 for the parts outside the CDR3, the full variable domain is EPEVTQTPSHQVTQMGQEVILRCVPISNHLYFYWYRQILGQKVEFLVSFYNNEISEKSEIFDDQFSVERPDGSNFTLKIRSTKLEDSAMYFCATGTGYNEQFFGPGTRLTVL.

This clone has a single count. The chain is built from TRBV4-1 and TRBJ1-3, with a possible D match to TRBD1 (6 bases). The CDR3 totals 16 residues. Germline V gives CDR1 MGHRA, CDR2 YSYEKL. Deletions cut 3 bases from V and 1 base from J, with 13 bases between. In DNA form, the CDR3 reads TGCGCCAGCAGCCAGCCGAGAGGGGGTTCTGGAAACACCATATATTTT. It codes for CASSQPRGGSGNTIYF.

This clone came up once. CDR3 amino acids: CASSSGTDPEKLFF. The CDR3 DNA follows: TGTGCCAGCAGTTCTGGGACAGACCCTGAAAAACTGTTTTTT. This chain connects TRBV28 to TRBJ1-4, with TRBD1 matching over 7 bases. CDR3 length: 14 amino acids. V lost 4 bases and J lost 7; bases outside the gene matches: 6. CDR1 is MDHEN and CDR2 is SYDVKM in the germline V gene.

This chain connects TRBV28 to TRBJ2-5; tentatively, D is TRBD1 (6 bases). The V and J ends lost 5 bases and 4 bases respectively, with 17 bases between them. Germline V gene sequence: CDR1 MDHEN, CDR2 SYDVKM. This CDR3 comprises 15 residues. The CDR3 nucleotides read TGTGCCAGCAGTCCCATCCGTACAGGGTTAGAGACCCAGTACTTC. Amino acid sequence: CASSPIRTGLETQYF.

The J gene is TRBJ2-2, the V gene TRBV10-3; TRBD1 aligns across 9 bases. Germline V gives CDR1 ENHRY, CDR2 SYGVKD. Unmatched junction bases numbered 5, after V lost 3 bases and J lost 6 bases. The CDR3 covers 15 residues. The CDR3 sequence is CAISEPGQGPGELFF. CDR3 nucleotides: TGTGCCATCAGTGAACCGGGACAGGGTCCCGGGGAGCTGTTTTTT.

This chain connects TRBV28 to TRBJ1-6, with a weak D call TRBD1 (6 bases). CDR3 length equals 13 residues. CDR1 is MDHEN and CDR2 is SYDVKM in the germline V gene. The V end was cut by 9 bases, the J end by 7 bases, with 13 bases between. The CDR3 protein is CASDRNPNSPLHF. CDR3 coding DNA: TGTGCCAGTGACAGGAACCCAAATTCACCCCTCCACTTT.

This sequence joins TRBV10-3 and TRBJ1-2; D possibly corresponds to TRBD1 (6 bases). CDR3 size: 13 residues. The V gene's germline CDR1 is ENHRY and CDR2 SYGVKD. Trimming cost V 2 bases and J 5 bases, with 9 bases left between them. CDR3 bases: TGTGCCATCAGTGAGGGGGGCAGTTATGGCTACACCTTC. Residues: CAISEGGSYGYTF.

The chain carries TRBV12-3 or TRBV12-4 and TRBJ2-1, with D tentatively TRBD2 (6 bases). Trimming stripped 3 bases from V and 5 bases from J, with 8 bases between. The CDR3 contains 13 residues. The CDR3 nucleotides read TGTGCCAGCAGTTTCCCGGGGGACAATGAGCAGTTCTTC. This encodes CASSFPGDNEQFF.

This clone is a singleton in its sample. V is TRBV7-2 and J is TRBJ2-2; tentatively, D is TRBD1 (5 bases). From germline, CDR1 is SGHTA and CDR2 FQGNSA. V dropped 1 base and J dropped 4 bases, with 10 bases sitting between them. This CDR3 is built from 15 residues. The CDR3 sequence is CASSLGLTVTGELFF. In DNA, the CDR3 is TGTGCCAGCAGCTTAGGCTTGACAGTCACCGGGGAGCTGTTTTTT.

The chain recombines TRBV3-1 (or the pseudogene TRBV3-2) with TRBJ2-1; 13 bases are a match to TRBD2. In germline, CDR1 is LGHDT, CDR2 YNNKEL (reference sequence). The length of the CDR3 is 18 residues. Unmatched junction bases numbered 7, after V lost 0 bases and J lost 5 bases. This CDR3 is CASSQDPPTSGGNNEQFF. Here the CDR3 DNA reads TGTGCCAGCAGCCAAGACCCCCCGACTAGCGGGGGGAACAATGAGCAGTTCTTC.

This clone was picked up one time. The rearrangement uses TRBV28 and TRBJ1-4; 7 bases are a match to TRBD1. The V and J ends lost 6 bases and 8 bases, in that order; junction bases with no gene match: 9. Germline lookup yields CDR1 MDHEN and CDR2 SYDVKM. The CDR3 consists of 14 residues. In DNA form, the CDR3 reads TGTGCCAGCAGGCTCGGGACAGCCTCCGAAAAACTGTTTTTT. This gives the protein CASRLGTASEKLFF.

This rearrangement joins TRBV24-1 to TRBJ1-2, with D possibly matching TRBD1 (6 bases). CDR1 and CDR2 from the germline V gene are KGHDR and SFDVKD. The CDR3 has 14 amino acids. V was clipped by 4 bases and J by 8 bases, with 16 bases between them. The DNA of the CDR3 is TGTGCCACCAGTGACCAAAACAGGGCTCTGGGCTACACCTTC. Translation gives CATSDQNRALGYTF.

This clone was observed a few times. The rearrangement links TRBV7-7 to TRBJ2-2; TRBD1 matches at 9 bases. CDR3 length: 18 amino acids. J was trimmed by 4 bases and V by 5 bases; bases with no gene match: 14. CDR1 is SSHAT, CDR2 FNYEAQ, per germline (reference sequence). The CDR3 here is CASSISRDRVSSTGELFF. Here the CDR3 DNA reads TGTGCCAGCAGCATAAGTCGGGACAGGGTGTCATCCACCGGGGAGCTGTTTTTT.

This chain joins TRBV11-2 and TRBJ2-7, with D possibly matching TRBD2 (7 bases). The V and J ends lost 0 bases and 0 bases respectively, with 12 bases between them. The CDR3 is 16 residues long. From germline, CDR1 is SGHAT and CDR2 FQNNGV. The CDR3 DNA sequence: TGTGCCAGCAGCTTAGAAGGGGGGGGCCTCTCCTACGAGCAGTACTTC. Its translation is CASSLEGGGLSYEQYF.

This chain uses TRBV7-9 with TRBJ2-1, with D perhaps TRBD2 (6 bases). This CDR3 spans 13 amino acids. Trimming took 5 bases from V and 7 from J, leaving 12 bases between them. The germline V gene has CDR1 SEHNR and CDR2 FQNEAQ (reference sequence). The CDR3 sequence is CASSPSSVNEQFF. CDR3 coding DNA: TGTGCCAGCAGCCCCTCTAGCGTAAATGAGCAGTTCTTC.

CDR3 bases: TGTGCCAGCAGCTCATTAACAGGGAGAGAAAAACTGTTTTTT. Protein sequence: CASSSLTGREKLFF. This sequence joins TRBV11-2 and TRBJ1-4, with D perhaps TRBD1 (6 bases). The CDR3 has 14 residues. The germline gives CDR1 SGHAT, CDR2 FQNNGV. V lost 4 bases to trimming and J lost 8 bases, with 14 bases between them.

The chain links TRBV28 to TRBJ1-5; D gene ambiguous. Trimming shortened V by 8 bases and J by 0 bases, and 11 bases separated the two germline ends. Germline-derived CDR1 and CDR2 are MDHEN and SYDVKM. The CDR3 runs to 14 residues. CDR3 sequence (DNA): TGTGCCAGCGGAGGCCTGAGTAGCAATCAGCCCCAGCATTTT. Protein product: CASGGLSSNQPQHF.

The chain is built from TRBV7-2 and TRBJ2-7, with 12 bases identical to TRBD1. This CDR3 has 15 amino acids. Trimming took 3 bases from V and 7 from J; bases not matched to a gene: 7. Germline V gives CDR1 SGHTA, CDR2 FQGNSA. In DNA form, the CDR3 reads TGTGCCAGCAGCTTGCGGGACAGGGGGCAGGAGGAGCAGTACTTC. This translates into CASSLRDRGQEEQYF. Full variable domain (rest looked up from reference TRBV7-2 and TRBJ2-7): GAGVSQSPSNKVTEKGKDVELRCDPISGHTALYWYRQSLGQGLEFLIYFQGNSAPDKSGLPSDRFSAERTGGSVSTLTIQRTQQEDSAVYLCASSLRDRGQEEQYFGPGTRLTVT.